The entry below gives a single TCR beta chain sequence along with its context. What it binds is not known. This sample was taken from a study of OX40 agonist ivuxolimab in advanced cancers. At the level of the study: Recorded diagnoses for dose-escalation patients were hepatocellular carcinoma, melanoma, renal cell or head and neck cancer.

Findings and caveats of the study: Among T cells, CD8+ cells averaged more expanded clones than CD4+ cells.

Repertoires were generated with immunoSEQ multiplex PCR, while TCRdb's copy carries only in-frame clones and drops some. The table includes about 63,000 clones, roughly nine tenths detected once. The CDR3 covers 11 residues. Trimming took off 4 bases at V and 7 bases at J, with 5 bases between the two ends. Germline assignment: CDR1 MNHNS and CDR2 SASEGT. This sequence originates from an adult with an advanced solid tumor such as melanoma, head and neck, liver or kidney cancer. The rearrangement uses TRBV6-1 and TRBJ1-5; no clear D gene. The sequenced sample was CD4+ or CD8+ T cells sorted from blood, obtained in a trial of the OX40 agonist ivuxolimab. The CDR3: CASSAFQPQHF. The CDR3 nucleotides are TGTGCCAGCAGTGCTTTCCAGCCCCAGCATTTT.